Following are 21 T cell receptor beta chains from one sample sequenced in a study of T cell changes during pregnancy in multiple sclerosis. The data were produced by immunoSEQ multiplex PCR, yet TCRdb's version contains in-frame clones alone and is incomplete. The table shows more than 85,000 clones, with roughly 93% occurring only once. This material consisted of peripheral blood, taken before pregnancy. The receptors here all came from a female donor with multiple sclerosis, enrolled in a pregnancy study.

The chain employs TRBV30 and TRBJ1-1; TRBD1 is a possible D gene (5 bases). In germline, CDR1 is GTSNPN, CDR2 SVGIG (reference sequence). This CDR3 has 16 residues. V was clipped by 2 bases and J by 1 base, with 17 bases between them. CDR3 residues: CAWSRGIRRGNTEAFF. CDR3 nucleotide sequence: TGTGCCTGGAGTCGCGGGATCCGAAGGGGGAACACTGAAGCTTTCTTT. The full variable domain, completed using reference TRBV30 and TRBJ1-1, is SQTIHQWPATLVQPVGSPLSLECTVEGTSNPNLYWYRQAAGRGLQLLFYSVGIGQISSEVPQNLSASRPQDRQFILSSKKLLLSDSGFYLCAWSRGIRRGNTEAFFGQGTRLTVV.

The chain joins TRBV7-7 to TRBJ2-5; no clear D. The germline V gene encodes CDR1 SSHAT and CDR2 FNYEAQ (reference sequence). The CDR3 runs 15 residues. Trimming took off 1 base at V and 6 bases at J, with 15 bases between the two ends. CDR3 bases: TGTGCCAGCAGCTTAGGTGGCAGGTCTGAGAAGACCCAGTACTTC. It translates to CASSLGGRSEKTQYF.

The chain joins TRBV6-6 to TRBJ2-7; D gene uncertain. Trimming removed 5 bases at V and 3 bases at J, with 11 bases between. The CDR3 has 13 amino acids. The germline CDR1 and CDR2 sequences are MNHNY and SVGAGI (reference sequence). CDR3 in DNA: TGTGCCAGCAGTACCTCTGGAGACTACGAGCAGTACTTC. Encoded protein: CASSTSGDYEQYF.

V is TRBV18 and J is TRBJ2-4; D gene uncertain. V was pared by 0 bases and J by 2 bases, with 5 bases between. Germline assignment: CDR1 KGHSH and CDR2 LQKENI. The CDR3 length is 14 residues. The CDR3 sequence is CASSPPSSKNIQYF. In DNA, the CDR3 is TGTGCCAGCTCACCACCGTCTTCCAAAAACATTCAGTACTTC.

Here the CDR3 reads CASSKALPGRRYEQYF. The CDR3 nucleotides read TGTGCCAGCAGCAAAGCGCTCCCCGGGAGGCGTTACGAGCAGTACTTC. The chain recombines TRBV21-1 with TRBJ2-7; the table names TRBD2, a call not compared with the DNA. TRBV21-1 is a known pseudogene. The CDR3 has 16 amino acids.

V is TRBV2 and J is TRBJ2-7, with a possible D match to TRBD2 (6 bases). The V gene lost 8 bases and the J gene lost 6 bases, with 11 bases spanning the gap. CDR1 is SNHLY, CDR2 FYNNEI, per germline. The CDR3 is 11 amino acids. CDR3 DNA sequence: TGTGCCAGCCATCGGGGGAGCGAGCAGTACTTC. Its translation is CASHRGSEQYF.

This sequence joins TRBV5-1 and TRBJ2-3, with TRBD1 matching over 7 bases. Per germline, CDR1 SGHRS and CDR2 YFSETQ. The ends lost 2 bases at V and 4 bases at J; junction bases unmatched: 7. The CDR3 length is 15 residues. The CDR3 DNA reads as TGCGCCAGCAGCTTCCAGCAGGGGGTCTCAGATACGCAGTATTTT. Translation: CASSFQQGVSDTQYF.

V is TRBV9 and J is TRBJ2-3; TRBD2 aligns across 7 bases. V lost 0 bases to trimming and J lost 4 bases; unmatched junction nucleotides: 11. The germline V gene encodes CDR1 SGDLS and CDR2 YYNGEE. CDR3 length: 17 amino acids. The CDR3 sequence is CASSVEEGGSSPDTQYF. The CDR3 DNA is TGTGCCAGCAGCGTAGAGGAGGGCGGGAGTTCGCCAGATACGCAGTATTTT.

The V and J genes are TRBV7-2 and TRBJ2-3; no definite D call. The germline V and J ends were trimmed by 3 bases and 4 bases, with 14 bases remaining between them. The germline gives CDR1 SGHTA, CDR2 FQGNSA. This CDR3 contains 15 residues. CDR3 sequence (DNA): TGTGCCAGCAGCTTGTACGGCGGTTTCGCAGATACGCAGTATTTT. Translating gives CASSLYGGFADTQYF.

This clone was seen just once. The gene calls are TRBV27 and TRBJ2-4; TRBD1 might be the D (5 bases). CDR3 length equals 13 residues. Germline-derived CDR1 and CDR2 are MNHEY and SMNVEV (reference sequence). V lost 8 bases and J lost 1, with 9 bases in between. The CDR3 DNA reads as TGTGCCAGCTACCACAGGGCCAAAAACATTCAGTACTTC. Translation: CASYHRAKNIQYF.

In nucleotides, the CDR3 is TGTGCCAGCAGTCACGGACTAGCGGGAGGCACAGATACGCAGTATTTT. It specifies CASSHGLAGGTDTQYF. The chain uses TRBV27 and TRBJ2-3; 13 bases map to TRBD2. This CDR3 region has 16 residues. Germline CDR1 reads MNHEY; CDR2 reads SMNVEV (reference sequence). Unmatched junction bases numbered 3, after V lost 5 bases and J lost 1 base.

This sequence joins TRBV11-2 and TRBJ1-1; TRBD1 matches at 10 bases. V dropped 4 bases and J dropped 7; count of bases not matched to a gene: 15. In germline, CDR1 is SGHAT, CDR2 FQNNGV. This CDR3 is 17 amino acids long. Written as DNA, the CDR3 is TGTGCCAGCAGCTCCTTAAGGGGGGACAGGGGTGAGGGTGAAGCTTTCTTT. This translates into CASSSLRGDRGEGEAFF.

The V gene is TRBV10-3, the J gene TRBJ2-7; D possibly corresponds to TRBD2 (5 bases). CDR3 size: 13 residues. The germline gives CDR1 ENHRY, CDR2 SYGVKD. The CDR3 is CDSLLAGAVEQYF. The CDR3 region has the DNA TGTGATTCTTTACTCGCGGGCGCCGTCGAGCAGTACTTC.

V gene TRBV5-5 combines with J gene TRBJ1-1; possible D gene TRBD1, 5 bases. The V end lost 6 bases, the J end lost 6 bases, and 9 bases lay between the germline ends. The CDR3 runs 11 residues. Germline values: CDR1 SGHKS, CDR2 YYEKEE (reference sequence). CDR3: CASIKTAEAFF. The CDR3, as DNA: TGTGCCAGCATCAAGACAGCTGAAGCTTTCTTT.

Here the CDR3 DNA reads TGTGCCAGCAGCTCAGCGGGGCGTCTTACCTACGAGCAGTACTTC. Amino acids: CASSSAGRLTYEQYF. The V gene is TRBV7-9, the J gene TRBJ2-7, with 7 bases lining up with TRBD2. V dropped 4 bases and J dropped 2; count of bases not matched to a gene: 8. Germline loops: CDR1 SEHNR, CDR2 FQNEAQ (reference sequence). The CDR3 contains 15 residues.

This chain uses TRBV18 with TRBJ1-2; D is unresolved. CDR3 length: 13 residues. Germline-derived CDR1 and CDR2 are KGHSH and LQKENI. V lost 2 bases to trimming and J lost 4 bases, with 8 bases between them. CDR3 in amino acids: CASSPSGSYGYTF. The CDR3, as DNA: TGTGCCAGCTCACCATCGGGGAGCTATGGCTACACCTTC.

This chain links TRBV5-1 with TRBJ2-7, with 11 bases fitting TRBD1. The CDR3 spans 15 residues. From germline, CDR1 is SGHRS and CDR2 YFSETQ. After removal of 2 bases from V and 5 bases from J, the junction contained 6 bases not matched to a gene. CDR3 coding DNA: TGCGCCAGCAGCTTAGGACAGGGGGCCCTTCACGAGCAGTACTTC. As protein: CASSLGQGALHEQYF.

The V gene is TRBV11-3, the J gene TRBJ2-2, with D perhaps TRBD1 (6 bases). Germline lookup yields CDR1 SGHNT and CDR2 YENEEA. The CDR3 is made up of 15 amino acids. Trimming cost V 5 bases and J 8 bases, with 18 bases left between them. This CDR3 is CASSPRAGVGGELFF. CDR3 DNA: TGTGCCAGCAGCCCACGGGCAGGGGTAGGAGGGGAGCTGTTTTTT.

The chain carries TRBV9 and TRBJ1-1; the D gene is possibly TRBD1 (6 bases). Trimming took 4 bases from V and 4 from J, leaving 14 bases between them. Germline-derived CDR1 and CDR2 are SGDLS and YYNGEE. CDR3 length equals 14 residues. The CDR3: CASSPQGGGTEAFF. The CDR3 DNA reads as TGTGCCAGCAGCCCTCAAGGGGGGGGCACTGAAGCTTTCTTT.

V usage is TRBV5-6 and J usage is TRBJ1-2; D perhaps matches TRBD1 (6 bases). Germline lookup yields CDR1 SGHDT and CDR2 YYEEEE. V gave up 4 bases and J gave up 3 bases, with 13 bases separating them. The CDR3 contains 14 residues. The CDR3 coding sequence is TGTGCCAGCAGCCCTTGGCCAGGGGACTATGGCTACACCTTC. Translating gives CASSPWPGDYGYTF.

The chain joins TRBV30 to TRBJ2-7, with 14 bases matching TRBD2. The junction had 9 bases not matched to a gene; V was cut back by 5 bases and J by 3 bases. Per the germline V gene, CDR1 is GTSNPN and CDR2 is SVGIG (reference sequence). This CDR3 region has 16 residues. The CDR3 DNA reads TGTGCCTGGCTTACCAGTGGGACTAGCGGGAGCTACGAGCAGTACTTC. It is translated as CAWLTSGTSGSYEQYF.